This TCR beta chain was sequenced in a study of T cells in Graves' hyperthyroidism and ophthalmopathy. The blood specimen was taken at initial hyperthyroidism diagnosis, before any ophthalmopathy symptoms. V was cut by 5 bases and J by 1 base, with 11 bases left in between. The length of the CDR3 is 14 residues. Study-level points and caveats: A model using 13 V-J features told ophthalmopathy apart from stable hyperthyroidism.

This clonotype was observed at least ten times. Antigen: not known. The TCR beta CDR3 regions underwent amplification using RNA transcripts as the source. HTBI primers were employed in a first-round RT-PCR of the TCR CDR3. TCRdb reanalysed the multiplex PCR reads using MiXCR and keeps one entry per CDR3 protein. The sample consists of under 350,000 distinct CDR3 sequences, under 30% of them appearing once. Sequenced material: blood. The rearrangement links TRBV12-3 or TRBV12-4 to TRBJ2-5, with a tentative D call TRBD2 (6 bases). This TCR derives from a man between 40 and 49 years old with Graves' hyperthyroidism that later progressed to Graves' ophthalmopathy. CDR3 sequence: CASSPTTSQETQYF. For the CDR3, the DNA is TGTGCCAGCAGTCCCACGACTAGCCAAGAGACCCAGTACTTC.